The entry that follows covers one TCR beta chain sequence. This sample was taken from a study of T cell changes during pregnancy in multiple sclerosis. The assay was immunoSEQ multiplex PCR, and TCRdb's table has in-frame clones only and misses some. The data hold 20,000 to 25,000 clones, with about 87% observed a single time. The receptor comes from a female donor in good health, enrolled as a control in a pregnancy study. Sequencing used CD8+ T cells from peripheral blood mononuclear cells, obtained in the second trimester of pregnancy.

As DNA, the CDR3 is TGTGCCAGCACAGCAGGACAGGAGCTTGGTTTCGGAGAGAATGAAAAACTGTTTTTT. Its protein is CASTAGQELGFGENEKLFF. This rearrangement joins TRBV2 to TRBJ1-4, with 7 bases identical to TRBD1. The germline CDR1 and CDR2 sequences are SNHLY and FYNNEI. The ends lost 7 bases at V and 5 bases at J; junction bases unmatched: 22. The CDR3 totals 19 residues.